The T cell receptor (beta chain) under discussion was sequenced for a study of CD8 T cells in Susac syndrome. Reverse transcription of roughly 0.5 to 1 ug RNA was carried out with random hexamers. TCRdb passed the immunoSEQ multiplex PCR reads through MiXCR, listing each CDR3 protein once. The table records approximately 140,000 distinct CDR3 sequences, 90% to 95% of them present only once. Relapsing-remitting disease, either stable or active, was present in the treatment-naive patients who were the multiple sclerosis controls. Negative isolation yielded the CD8+ and CD4+ T cells, while FACS enriched the TEMRA cells. Input material: CD4+ T cells from PBMCs. The clonotype was recovered from a human donor with multiple sclerosis.

CDR3 loop: CASSVVTLAGENTNEQFF. The CDR3, as DNA: TGTGCCAGCAGCGTAGTAACTCTAGCGGGAGAAAATACGAATGAGCAGTTCTTC. This rearrangement joins TRBV9 to TRBJ2-1; 10 bases fit TRBD2. There are 18 residues in the CDR3. The germline V gene encodes CDR1 SGDLS and CDR2 YYNGEE. V was pared by 0 bases and J by 7 bases, with 13 bases of the junction left unmatched.